This TCR beta chain derives from a study of immune evolution from preneoplasia to lung adenocarcinoma. Notes on the study in general: Later-stage lesions appeared to have more T cells, more diversity, less clonality. Top clone frequencies peaked in normal lung, apparently declining through invasive adenocarcinoma.

In the case of this clone: Antigen unknown.

Profiled with immunoSEQ multiplex PCR; TCRdb holds only in-frame clones, not every one. The data show approximately 5,000 clones, with about three quarters seen just once and less than 30% held by the top ten. From germline, CDR1 is SGHNT and CDR2 YYREEE (reference sequence). The CDR3 has 15 amino acids. V lost 1 base, J lost 6 bases, and 4 bases stayed unmatched. Material for sequencing was FFPE normal lung tissue adjacent to the tumor. The chain carries TRBV5-4 and TRBJ2-1; TRBD2 aligns across 10 bases. The TCR was taken from a person between 60 and 70 years old with lung adenocarcinoma. Written as DNA, the CDR3 is TGTGCCAGCAGCTTGTTCGCTAGCGGGAGCAATGAGCAGTTCTTC. Its translation is CASSLFASGSNEQFF.